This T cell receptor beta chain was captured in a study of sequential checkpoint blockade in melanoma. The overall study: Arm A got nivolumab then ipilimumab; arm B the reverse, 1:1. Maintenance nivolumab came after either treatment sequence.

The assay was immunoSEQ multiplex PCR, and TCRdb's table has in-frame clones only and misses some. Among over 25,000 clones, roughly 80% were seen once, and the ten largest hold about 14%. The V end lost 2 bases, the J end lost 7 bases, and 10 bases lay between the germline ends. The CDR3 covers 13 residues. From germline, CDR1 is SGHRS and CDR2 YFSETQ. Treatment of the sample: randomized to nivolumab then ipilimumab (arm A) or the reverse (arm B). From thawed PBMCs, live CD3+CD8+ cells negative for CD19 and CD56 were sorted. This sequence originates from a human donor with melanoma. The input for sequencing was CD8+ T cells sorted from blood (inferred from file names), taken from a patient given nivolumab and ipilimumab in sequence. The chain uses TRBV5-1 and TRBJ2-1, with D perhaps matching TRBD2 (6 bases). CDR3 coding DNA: TGCGCCAGCAGCTTTGGCGGGGTAAATGAGCAGTTCTTC. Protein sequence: CASSFGGVNEQFF.